A single sample gave rise to the 25 T cell receptor beta chains below, sequenced in a study of CD8+CD57+ T cells in acquired aplastic anemia. TCR beta VDJ combinations and CDR3 sequences were profiled from genomic DNA. Using its own MiXCR run on the reads, TCRdb lists one record per CDR3 protein. The sample lists hundreds of thousands of distinct CDR3 sequences, 25% to 40% seen once, with 0.8% to 0.85% in the top ten. Only patients with CD8+CD57+ cell expansion on flow cytometry were chosen for sequencing. What was sequenced was sorted CD4+, CD8+, or CD8+CD57+ T cells (not recorded which) from PBMCs. These receptor sequences come from a human donor with aplastic anemia.

This chain links TRBV19 with TRBJ1-2; 7 nucleotides line up with TRBD1. CDR3 length equals 12 residues. Losses at the gene ends were 7 bases for V and 12 bases for J; bases not matched to a gene: 11. Germline CDR1 is LNHDA and CDR2 is SQIVND (reference sequence). CDR3 sequence: CASTQTGAGNTF. CDR3 nucleotides: TGTGCCAGTACCCAAACAGGGGCTGGAAACACCTTC.

This clonotype was observed a handful of times. The chain employs TRBV19 and TRBJ1-1; possible D gene TRBD1, 5 bases. This CDR3 contains 13 residues. V dropped 5 bases and J dropped 5 bases, with 12 bases sitting between them. The germline V gene has CDR1 LNHDA and CDR2 SQIVND (reference sequence). This CDR3 is CASSWTTGTEAFF. CDR3 in DNA: TGTGCCAGTAGTTGGACAACCGGGACTGAAGCTTTCTTT.

This clonotype was recorded many times. The V call is TRBV19, the J call TRBJ2-7; D gene unclear. The CDR3 consists of 14 residues. Per the germline V gene, CDR1 is LNHDA and CDR2 is SQIVND (reference sequence). V was trimmed by 5 bases and J by 0 bases, leaving 11 bases between them. DNA for the CDR3: TGTGCCAGTAGTTCCGGCAGGAGCTCCTACGAGCAGTACTTC. Translated: CASSSGRSSYEQYF.

V usage is TRBV4-3 and J usage is TRBJ2-2, with TRBD2 matching over 12 bases. CDR3 size: 17 residues. V lost 4 bases, J lost 0 bases, and 3 bases stayed unmatched. Per germline, CDR1 LGHNA and CDR2 YSLEER. Here the CDR3 DNA reads TGCGCCAGCAGCCGCCGGACTAGCGGGGCGAACACCGGGGAGCTGTTTTTT. This translates into CASSRRTSGANTGELFF.

This clonotype was picked up many times. The CDR3 region is CSASRVAKNIQYF. The CDR3 DNA follows: TGCAGTGCTAGCAGGGTAGCCAAAAACATTCAGTACTTC. The chain uses TRBV20-1 and TRBJ2-4, with D perhaps TRBD1 (5 bases). Germline V CDR1 and CDR2: DFQATT, SNEGSKA (reference sequence). V was cut by 3 bases and J by 0 bases, with 6 bases left in between. The CDR3 sequence is 13 residues long.

This clonotype was observed a few times. This may come from a read error, since a much larger clone is one base off. CDR3: CSARGAYGYTF. The CDR3 bases are TGCAGTGCTAGAGGTGCCTATGGCTACACCTTC. The V and J genes are TRBV20-1 and TRBJ1-2; D unresolved. The CDR3 runs 11 residues. Germline CDR1 DFQATT, CDR2 SNEGSKA (reference sequence). V shed 1 base and J shed 4 bases, with 4 bases lying between them.

This clonotype was recorded at least ten times. V and J are TRBV10-3 and TRBJ1-1; TRBD1 agrees at 7 bases. The CDR3 loop spans 15 amino acids. With V trimmed by 4 bases and J by 0 bases, 5 bases remained unmatched. Per germline, CDR1 ENHRY and CDR2 SYGVKD. The CDR3 here is CAISGAGGLNTEAFF. The CDR3 DNA reads as TGTGCCATCAGTGGTGCAGGGGGATTGAACACTGAAGCTTTCTTT.

The J gene is TRBJ1-5, the V gene TRBV3-1, with D perhaps matching TRBD1 (6 bases). The CDR3 covers 14 residues. CDR1 and CDR2 from the germline V gene are LGHDT and YNNKEL (reference sequence). Trimming removed 3 bases from V and 4 bases from J, with 10 bases in between. CDR3 sequence reads: CASSHWTANQPQHF. In DNA, the CDR3 is TGTGCCAGCAGCCATTGGACAGCGAATCAGCCCCAGCATTTT.

This clonotype came up a few times. V and J are TRBV5-1 and TRBJ1-5; possible D gene TRBD1, 6 bases. The CDR3 covers 14 residues. Germline loops: CDR1 SGHRS, CDR2 YFSETQ. Trimming stripped 3 bases from V and 10 bases from J, with 17 bases between. CDR3 protein: CASSWGAGDGPQHF. The CDR3 DNA sequence: TGCGCCAGCAGCTGGGGGGCCGGGGATGGACCCCAGCATTTT.

This clonotype was observed a handful of times. The rearrangement links TRBV11-2 to TRBJ2-7; 11 nucleotides agree with TRBD1. V lost 3 bases and J lost 5; bases outside the gene matches: 6. From germline, CDR1 is SGHAT and CDR2 FQNNGV. This CDR3 has 15 amino acids. The CDR3 DNA follows: TGTGCCAGCAGCTTCCGGGGACAGGGGGTTGACGAGCAGTACTTC. This codes for CASSFRGQGVDEQYF.

This clonotype was picked up many times. The genes are TRBV11-3 and TRBJ2-7; tentatively, D is TRBD2 (6 bases). CDR3 size: 15 residues. From germline, CDR1 is SGHNT and CDR2 YENEEA. Trimming stripped 0 bases from V and 3 bases from J, with 12 bases between. Here the CDR3 reads CASSLDAGTYYEQYF. The CDR3 bases are TGTGCCAGCAGCTTAGATGCCGGGACTTACTACGAGCAGTACTTC.

This clonotype appeared a few times. The chain is built from TRBV20-1 and TRBJ1-1; D is uncertain. The CDR3 covers 13 residues. Germline values: CDR1 DFQATT, CDR2 SNEGSKA (reference sequence). Trimming removed 5 bases from V and 0 bases from J, with 10 bases in between. The CDR3 here is CSAPSDMNTEAFF. In DNA, the CDR3 is TGCAGTGCTCCGAGCGATATGAACACTGAAGCTTTCTTT.

This clonotype was seen a few times. The chain carries TRBV20-1 and TRBJ2-5; 10 positions agree with TRBD2. The CDR3 loop spans 14 amino acids. The junction had 7 bases not matched to a gene; V was cut back by 6 bases and J by 3 bases. Germline lookup yields CDR1 DFQATT and CDR2 SNEGSKA (reference sequence). The CDR3 coding sequence is TGCAGTGCAGACCTACTAGCGGGGAAAGAGACCCAGTACTTC. Translated, it gives CSADLLAGKETQYF.

The chain couples TRBV4-3 to TRBJ2-7; possibly TRBD1 or TRBD2 for D (5 bases each). The ends were cut back, 1 base at V and 0 bases at J, with 16 bases in the middle. CDR3 length equals 17 residues. Germline V gene sequence: CDR1 LGHNA, CDR2 YSLEER. The CDR3 spells CASSQGPRGTGSYEQYF. The DNA for the CDR3 is TGCGCCAGCAGCCAAGGGCCTCGTGGGACCGGCTCCTACGAGCAGTACTTC.

This chain connects TRBV7-6 to TRBJ2-2; 8 bases align to TRBD1. Germline-derived CDR1 and CDR2 are SGHVS and FNYEAQ. CDR3 length: 17 residues. Unmatched junction bases numbered 9, after V lost 1 base and J lost 5 bases. The chain's CDR3 is CASSLDVRTGYTGELFF. CDR3 coding DNA: TGTGCCAGCAGCTTAGATGTTAGGACAGGGTATACCGGGGAGCTGTTTTTT.

This rearrangement joins TRBV6-1 to TRBJ1-3; D may be TRBD1 (5 bases). V lost 5 bases to trimming and J lost 0 bases, with 14 bases between them. The germline CDR1 and CDR2 sequences are MNHNS and SASEGT. This CDR3 is 16 amino acids long. CDR3 DNA: TGTGCCAGCAGTATCATAGACAGCTCCTCTGGAAACACCATATATTTT. Protein: CASSIIDSSSGNTIYF.

This clonotype has a count of ten or more. V is TRBV7-3 and J is TRBJ1-5; TRBD1 matches 7 bases. Germline-derived CDR1 and CDR2 are SGHTA and FQGTGA. V trimming: 4 bases; J trimming: 10 bases; junction bases outside the gene matches: 7. CDR3 length: 13 residues. This CDR3 reads CASSSAGGAPQHF. The CDR3 DNA sequence: TGTGCCAGCAGCTCAGCAGGGGGGGCTCCCCAGCATTTT.

This clonotype was counted between two and nine times. This chain links TRBV20-1 with TRBJ2-7, with 11 bases matching TRBD1. Per germline, CDR1 DFQATT and CDR2 SNEGSKA (reference sequence). This CDR3 has 15 residues. With V trimmed by 5 bases and J by 1 base, 7 bases remained unmatched. The CDR3, as DNA: TGCAGTGCTCCGAGGGGGGACAGGGGGTCCTACGAGCAGTACTTC. Its translation: CSAPRGDRGSYEQYF.

This sequence joins TRBV30 and TRBJ1-3, with D unresolved. Trimming shortened V by 1 base and J by 0 bases, and 4 bases separated the two germline ends. This CDR3 region has 13 residues. Germline V gives CDR1 GTSNPN, CDR2 SVGIG (reference sequence). The CDR3 protein is CAWSGSSGNTIYF. DNA of the CDR3: TGTGCCTGGAGTGGTAGCTCTGGAAACACCATATATTTT.

In its sample, this clonotype was seen many times. V and J are TRBV11-2 and TRBJ1-6, with a weak D call TRBD1 (5 bases). The CDR3 sequence is 16 residues long. Trimming cost V 1 base and J 7 bases, with 14 bases left between them. Looked up from germline, CDR1 is SGHAT and CDR2 is FQNNGV. CDR3 sequence: CASSLGLGWGNSPLHF. CDR3 bases: TGTGCCAGCAGCTTAGGTCTGGGCTGGGGGAATTCACCCCTCCACTTT.

This clonotype has a handful of counts. The chain recombines TRBV15 with TRBJ1-2; possible D gene TRBD1, 6 bases. V was pared by 5 bases and J by 12 bases, with 16 bases between. The CDR3 spans 12 residues. Germline V gene lookup returns CDR1 LNHNV and CDR2 YYDKDF (reference sequence). The CDR3 sequence is CATSQGGTGNTF. In DNA, the CDR3 is TGTGCCACCAGCCAAGGGGGGACTGGAAACACCTTC.

A few counts support this clonotype. Because it lacks the conserved phenylalanine or tryptophan at the end, this CDR3 is likely a read error. The DNA is left out, because the CDR3 cannot be placed on it with certainty; the CDR3 is given as TCRdb lists it. The chain uses TRBV2 and TRBJ1-6; TRBD1, the D gene given by the table, was not confirmed from the DNA. 10 amino acids form the CDR3, both terminal residues included. Germline V lookup: CDR1 SNHLY, CDR2 FYNNEI. The CDR3 loop reads CASSGETVHS.

About this clonotype: A much larger clone lies one base from this, so it may be a read error. The chain couples TRBV19 to TRBJ1-1, with D hard to call. V was shortened by 4 bases and J by 6 bases, with 12 bases between the two germline ends. This CDR3 comprises 13 residues. Germline assignment: CDR1 LNHDA and CDR2 SQIVND (reference sequence). CDR3 bases: TGTGCCAGTAGTAGTGGTCGGTGCGCTGAAGCTTTCTTT. This translates into CASSSGRCAEAFF.

J is TRBJ2-1 and V is TRBV5-1; 11 positions agree with TRBD2. With V trimmed by 0 bases and J by 8 bases, 7 bases remained unmatched. Germline CDR1 and CDR2: SGHRS and YFSETQ. The CDR3 is 16 amino acids. CDR3 in DNA: TGCGCCAGCAGCTTGGTAACTAGCGGGGGCGGCGATGAGCAGTTCTTC. It is translated as CASSLVTSGGGDEQFF.

In its sample, this clonotype was seen many times. The chain carries TRBV9 and TRBJ1-2; 7 nucleotides line up with TRBD1. With 10 bases clipped from V and 1 base from J, the junction kept 1 base outside the gene matches. CDR3 size: 11 residues. The germline V gene encodes CDR1 SGDLS and CDR2 YYNGEE. The CDR3 sequence is CAQGGNYGYTF. The CDR3 coding sequence is TGTGCCCAGGGGGGTAACTATGGCTACACCTTC.